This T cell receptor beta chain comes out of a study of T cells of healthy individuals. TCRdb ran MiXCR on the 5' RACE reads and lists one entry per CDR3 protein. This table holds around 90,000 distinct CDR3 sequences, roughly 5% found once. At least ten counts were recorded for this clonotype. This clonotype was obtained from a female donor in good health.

The CDR3 here is CATGLGGTEAFF. CDR3 in DNA: TGCGCCACCGGTTTGGGGGGCACTGAAGCTTTCTTT. The V and J genes are TRBV4-1 and TRBJ1-1; TRBD1 is a possible D gene (5 bases). The CDR3 runs 12 residues. With 10 bases removed from V and 4 bases from J, the gap between germline ends came to 13 bases. CDR1 and CDR2 (germline): MGHRA, YSYEKL.